The 20 T cell receptor beta chains reported below all come from one sample, sequenced in a study of siplizumab effects on memory and regulatory T cells. TCRdb keeps only in-frame clones here, not all; method: immunoSEQ multiplex PCR. The data contain 95,000 to 130,000 clones, around 94% of them seen just once; the ten biggest clones take up roughly 1.5%. Input material: non-Treg CD4+ T cells sorted from blood. The receptors derive from a human donor in good health.

The rearrangement joins TRBV18 to TRBJ2-5, with D possibly TRBD2 on 5 matching bases. Germline CDR1 and CDR2: KGHSH and LQKENI. Trimming stripped 3 bases from V and 0 bases from J, with 14 bases between. This CDR3 region has 16 residues. The CDR3 reads CASSPREDYNQETQYF. CDR3 nucleotides: TGTGCCAGCTCACCCCGGGAAGACTATAACCAAGAGACCCAGTACTTC.

The genes are TRBV2 and TRBJ1-2; D not resolved. The CDR3 consists of 15 residues. V lost 2 bases, J lost 2 bases, and 12 bases lay in between. CDR1 and CDR2 (germline): SNHLY, FYNNEI. The CDR3 sequence is CASSEYVVGNYGYTF. CDR3 in DNA: TGTGCCAGCAGTGAATACGTCGTAGGCAACTATGGCTACACCTTC.

The chain joins TRBV29-1 to TRBJ2-1; the D gene is possibly TRBD1 (6 bases). This CDR3 contains 16 residues. From germline, CDR1 is SQVTM and CDR2 ANQGSEA. The V end was cut by 6 bases, the J end by 0 bases, with 18 bases between. CDR3 region: CSVTGHLDISYNEQFF. The CDR3 DNA follows: TGCAGCGTCACGGGACATCTTGATATCTCCTACAATGAGCAGTTCTTC.

The chain links TRBV7-6 to TRBJ2-5; weak D call: TRBD2 (5 bases). Germline loops: CDR1 SGHVS, CDR2 FNYEAQ. This CDR3 comprises 15 residues. Trimming took 0 bases from V and 5 from J, leaving 13 bases between them. In nucleotides, the CDR3 is TGTGCCAGCAGCTTAGCGCGGCTAGCCGCGGAGACCCAGTACTTC. Translating gives CASSLARLAAETQYF.

The V call is TRBV5-1, the J call TRBJ2-5, with 7 bases fitting TRBD1. CDR1 is SGHRS, CDR2 YFSETQ, per germline. This CDR3 is 15 amino acids long. V lost 0 bases, J lost 1 base, and 3 bases stayed unmatched. Written as DNA, the CDR3 is TGCGCCAGCAGCTTGGACACAGGGGCCCAAGAGACCCAGTACTTC. Translated, it gives CASSLDTGAQETQYF.

This clone was recorded only once. The CDR3 DNA follows: TGTGCCAGCAGCCGACAACCTTCAGGAAACACCATATATTTT. Translated: CASSRQPSGNTIYF. V and J are TRBV5-4 and TRBJ1-3, with unresolved D. V lost 4 bases, J lost 4 bases, and 12 bases lay in between. Germline values: CDR1 SGHNT, CDR2 YYREEE (reference sequence). The CDR3 contains 14 residues.

The chain joins TRBV4-2 to TRBJ1-1; 8 positions match TRBD1. V dropped 3 bases and J dropped 3; count of bases not matched to a gene: 9. The germline V gene has CDR1 LGHNA and CDR2 YNFKEQ. CDR3 length: 16 residues. The CDR3 reads CASSQAGGEAHTEAFF. Written as DNA, the CDR3 is TGTGCCAGCAGCCAGGCAGGGGGCGAAGCCCACACTGAAGCTTTCTTT.

This chain connects TRBV5-4 to TRBJ1-2; D is ambiguous. The germline gives CDR1 SGHNT, CDR2 YYREEE (reference sequence). Trimming took off 5 bases at V and 0 bases at J, with 17 bases between the two ends. There are 16 residues in the CDR3. The CDR3 spells CASRILGEGTNYGYTF. CDR3 nucleotide sequence: TGTGCCAGCAGAATCCTTGGGGAGGGAACTAACTATGGCTACACCTTC.

The rearrangement links TRBV5-8 to TRBJ1-1, with D perhaps matching TRBD1 (6 bases). Trimming cost V 6 bases and J 1 base, with 19 bases left between them. This CDR3 has 16 residues. The germline V gene has CDR1 SGHTS and CDR2 YDEGEE. This CDR3 reads CASTPARGAKNTEAFF. In nucleotides, the CDR3 is TGTGCCAGCACCCCAGCGCGGGGGGCAAAGAACACTGAAGCTTTCTTT.

V is TRBV5-6 and J is TRBJ1-3; D is uncertain. Germline-derived CDR1 and CDR2 are SGHDT and YYEEEE. There are 14 residues in the CDR3. Trimming took off 3 bases at V and 0 bases at J, with 7 bases between the two ends. The CDR3 DNA reads TGTGCCAGCAGCTGGGAGTTCTCTGGAAACACCATATATTTT. It codes for CASSWEFSGNTIYF.

The CDR3 DNA reads TGTGCCAGCAGTTTATCGGGGGGAACAGATACGCAGTATTTT. Translation gives CASSLSGGTDTQYF. V gene TRBV27 combines with J gene TRBJ2-3; perhaps TRBD2 as D (6 bases). CDR1 and CDR2 (germline): MNHEY, SMNVEV (reference sequence). The CDR3 runs 14 residues. The V gene lost 0 bases and the J gene lost 3 bases, with 7 bases spanning the gap.

V usage is TRBV7-8 and J usage is TRBJ2-7; D might be TRBD2 (6 bases). Looked up from germline, CDR1 is SGHVS and CDR2 is FQNEAQ. Trimming took 5 bases from V and 0 from J, leaving 11 bases between them. The CDR3 is 14 amino acids. The CDR3 nucleotides are TGTGCCAGCAGCGGGATAGCGGTCTCCTACGAGCAGTACTTC. Residues: CASSGIAVSYEQYF. Looking up the rest from reference TRBV7-8 and TRBJ2-7 gives the full variable domain: GAGVSQSPRYKVAKRGQDVALRCDPISGHVSLFWYQQALGQGPEFLTYFQNEAQLDKSGLPSDRFFAERPEGSVSTLKIQRTQQEDSAVYLCASSGIAVSYEQYFGPGTRLTVT.

This clone was observed a single time. The same CDR3 is also encoded by other DNA sequences in this sample. The CDR3 loop is CASSVEALAGGSREQFF. DNA for the CDR3: TGTGCCAGCAGCGTAGAGGCCCTAGCGGGGGGCTCGAGAGAGCAGTTCTTC. J is TRBJ2-1 and V is TRBV9, with 11 bases that match TRBD2. CDR3 length: 17 residues. Germline CDR1 reads SGDLS; CDR2 reads YYNGEE. With V trimmed by 0 bases and J by 10 bases, 12 bases remained unmatched.

The V call is TRBV19, the J call TRBJ2-3; D unresolved. The CDR3 is made up of 13 amino acids. V lost 9 bases and J 0 bases, leaving 10 bases between the germline ends. Per the germline V gene, CDR1 is LNHDA and CDR2 is SQIVND (reference sequence). The DNA for the CDR3 is TGTGCCAGCGGCCTTTATAGCACAGATACGCAGTATTTT. Protein product: CASGLYSTDTQYF.

J is TRBJ2-3 and V is TRBV10-2, with D hard to call. V lost 3 bases to trimming and J lost 6 bases, with 16 bases between them. This CDR3 has 15 amino acids. Germline CDR1 is WSHSY and CDR2 is SAAADI. The CDR3 DNA follows: TGCGCCAGCAGTGATGTCCACCCTGATTGGGATACGCAGTATTTT. The encoded protein is CASSDVHPDWDTQYF.

The chain is built from TRBV5-1 and TRBJ2-7; either TRBD1 or TRBD2 may fit D (6 bases each). Germline loops: CDR1 SGHRS, CDR2 YFSETQ. This CDR3 is built from 14 residues. The germline V and J ends were trimmed by 0 bases and 4 bases, with 11 bases remaining between them. This CDR3 reads CASSLGGAEYEQYF. CDR3 coding DNA: TGCGCCAGCAGCTTGGGGGGGGCTGAGTACGAGCAGTACTTC.

This chain uses TRBV20-1 with TRBJ1-1; D is undetermined. Germline CDR1 DFQATT, CDR2 SNEGSKA (reference sequence). The CDR3 contains 11 residues. V lost 5 bases and J 0 bases, leaving 4 bases between the germline ends. The DNA of the CDR3 is TGCAGTGCTCAGGTGAACACTGAAGCTTTCTTT. It codes for CSAQVNTEAFF.

This sequence joins TRBV6-5 and TRBJ1-5; perhaps TRBD1 as D (5 bases). From germline, CDR1 is MNHEY and CDR2 SVGAGI. This CDR3 is 15 amino acids long. Trimming took 2 bases from V and 4 from J, leaving 12 bases between them. This CDR3 reads CASSYGGVRNQPQHF. CDR3 sequence (DNA): TGTGCCAGCAGTTACGGGGGGGTGAGGAATCAGCCCCAGCATTTT.

The chain combines TRBV19 with TRBJ1-3, with TRBD1 matching over 10 bases. Germline V gene lookup returns CDR1 LNHDA and CDR2 SQIVND (reference sequence). Trimming took 6 bases from V and 4 from J; bases not matched to a gene: 3. The CDR3 contains 14 residues. For the CDR3, the DNA is TGTGCCAGTAGACCGGGACAGGGGGGAAACACCATATATTTT. The encoded protein is CASRPGQGGNTIYF.

The rearrangement uses TRBV7-3 and TRBJ1-1; TRBD1 matches 7 bases. The CDR3 has 15 amino acids. The junction had 6 bases not matched to a gene; V was cut back by 0 bases and J by 5 bases. CDR1 and CDR2 (germline): SGHTA, FQGTGA. The CDR3: CASSLTQAGGTEAFF. CDR3 coding DNA: TGTGCCAGCAGCTTAACGCAGGCAGGGGGTACTGAAGCTTTCTTT.